This T cell receptor beta chain comes out of a study of blood T cell repertoires in COVID-19 (dated by TCRdb to the early 2020s). General notes on the study: Collaborator samples came from the United States, Italy and Spain and covered acute and convalescent phases of COVID-19. Subjects who had been exposed to COVID-19, were actively infected with it, or had recovered from it provided the deeply sampled blood TCRbeta repertoires that made up the dataset. The samples were drawn from two sources: the first 160 participants of the ongoing ImmuneRACE study, and 1,000 to 1,500 subjects contributed by 6 global collaborators. The repertoires were released in a freely available public database intended as a resource for research on the immune response to SARS-CoV-2. The material from the prospective study consisted of cDNA or gDNA derived from T cells, B-cell-depleted T cells, or PBMCs. The sample metadata nearly always contained a de-identified subject ID, COVID-19 status, age in years and sex. Where HLA class I and class II types were available, the types were taken from metadata supplied by the sample provider, not from assay-based typing. The paper's findings and limits, for the study overall: How much clinical and demographic metadata was included differed by source and by participant, and the metadata was provided uncurated.

Another Seattle source contributed samples from volunteer blood donors who had recovered from COVID-19. Each collaborating institution followed its own protocols to collect whole blood in K2EDTA tubes. For TCRbeta analysis, collaborators shipped samples as frozen whole blood, isolated PBMCs, or DNA extracted from either of those sample types. TCRbeta CDR3 regions were amplified from genomic DNA using the immunoSEQ Assay, a bias-controlled multiplex PCR. Under the source paper's analysis protocol: Within the assay, amplification of reference gene primers was used to estimate how many nucleated cells each sample contained. Sequence reads were collapsed and filtered to measure the absolute abundance of every unique TCRbeta CDR3 rearrangement. For each sample, productive Simpson clonality was calculated by taking the square root of Simpson's diversity index across productive rearrangements. The clones in this table, taken by TCRdb from immuneACCESS, are in-frame only. Not every clone is retained; where verified, under half of the shortfall comes from an unresolved V gene, and the cause of the rest is unknown. The V and J calls and clone size come from that table; D and trimming were worked out from the DNA. This sample lists about 220,000 clones; about 85% were detected once. The top ten clonotypes cover roughly 2.8% of the sample.

As regards this clone: The antigen it binds to is not known. No base qualities exist here, and no much larger clone lies one base off it.

Trimming leaves V shorter by 5 bases and J shorter by 5 bases, with the junction holding 11 bases beyond the gene matches. From a lookup of the germline V gene (reference sequence), CDR1 and CDR2 are SEHNR and FQNEAQ. The CDR3 has 15 amino acids, counting the end cysteine and phenylalanine. CDR3 DNA is the only sequence kept; it has 45 bases, read in frame from the first base. This receptor chain uses TRBV7-9 and TRBJ2-5, and 7 bases in between align with TRBD2. The receptor comes from a man in his fifties who had recovered from COVID-19. Sequencing was performed on peripheral blood. At the DNA level, the sequence is TGTGCCAGCAGCCCCGGGGAGGGAGCGACGGAGACCCAGTACTTC. Translated, it reads CASSPGEGATETQYF.